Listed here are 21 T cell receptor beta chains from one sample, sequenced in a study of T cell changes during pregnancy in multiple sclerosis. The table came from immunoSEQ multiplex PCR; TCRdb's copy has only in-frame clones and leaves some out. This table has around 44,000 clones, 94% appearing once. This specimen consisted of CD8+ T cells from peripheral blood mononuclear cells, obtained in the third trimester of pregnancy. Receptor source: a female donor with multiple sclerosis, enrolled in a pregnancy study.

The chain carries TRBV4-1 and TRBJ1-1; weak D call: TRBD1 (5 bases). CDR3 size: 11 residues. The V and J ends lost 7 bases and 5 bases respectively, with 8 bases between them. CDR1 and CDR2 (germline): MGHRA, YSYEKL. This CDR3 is CASTGGTEAFF. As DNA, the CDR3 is TGCGCCAGCACCGGGGGTACTGAAGCTTTCTTT.

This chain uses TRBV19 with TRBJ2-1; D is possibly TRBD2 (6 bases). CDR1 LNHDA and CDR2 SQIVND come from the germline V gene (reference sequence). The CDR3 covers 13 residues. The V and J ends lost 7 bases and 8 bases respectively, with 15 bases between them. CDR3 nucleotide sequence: TGTGCCAGTAAGCCCGCCGGAGGGGATGAGCAGTTCTTC. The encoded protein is CASKPAGGDEQFF.

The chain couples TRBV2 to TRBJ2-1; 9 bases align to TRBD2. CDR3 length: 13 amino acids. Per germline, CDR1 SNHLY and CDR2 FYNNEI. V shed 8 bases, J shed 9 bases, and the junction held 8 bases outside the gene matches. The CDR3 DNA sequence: TGTGCCAGCCTAACGGGACTAGCCGGTGAGCAGTTCTTC. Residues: CASLTGLAGEQFF.

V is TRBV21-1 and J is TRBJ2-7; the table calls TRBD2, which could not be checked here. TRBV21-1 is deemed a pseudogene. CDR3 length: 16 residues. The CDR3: CASSKPQGGRAYEQYF. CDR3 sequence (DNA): TGTGCCAGCAGCAAACCCCAGGGCGGGAGGGCCTACGAGCAGTACTTC.

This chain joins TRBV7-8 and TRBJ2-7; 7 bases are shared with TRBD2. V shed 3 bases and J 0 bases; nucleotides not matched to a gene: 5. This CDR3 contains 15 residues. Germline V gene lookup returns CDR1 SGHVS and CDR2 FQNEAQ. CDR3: CASSFGGSPSYEQYF. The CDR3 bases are TGTGCCAGCAGCTTCGGCGGGAGCCCCTCCTACGAGCAGTACTTC.

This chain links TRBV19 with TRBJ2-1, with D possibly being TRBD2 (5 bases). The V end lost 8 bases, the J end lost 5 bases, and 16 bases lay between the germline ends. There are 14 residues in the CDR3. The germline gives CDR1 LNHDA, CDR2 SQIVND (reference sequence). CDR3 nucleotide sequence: TGTGCCAGTGCCCGGTGGGCCGGGGACAATGAGCAGTTCTTC. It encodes CASARWAGDNEQFF. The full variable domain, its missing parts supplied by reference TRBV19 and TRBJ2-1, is DGGITQSPKYLFRKEGQNVTLSCEQNLNHDAMYWYRQDPGQGLRLIYYSQIVNDFQKGDIAEGYSVSREKKESFPLTVTSAQKNPTAFYLCASARWAGDNEQFFGPGTRLTVL.

The CDR3 protein is CSSQTEFQPDTQYF. CDR3 DNA sequence: TGCAGCAGTCAGACAGAATTTCAACCAGATACGCAGTATTTT. The rearrangement joins TRBV29-1 to TRBJ2-3; a weak D match, TRBD1 (5 bases). Germline V lookup: CDR1 SQVTM, CDR2 ANQGSEA. V lost 8 bases and J 4 bases, leaving 19 bases between the germline ends. This CDR3 contains 14 residues.

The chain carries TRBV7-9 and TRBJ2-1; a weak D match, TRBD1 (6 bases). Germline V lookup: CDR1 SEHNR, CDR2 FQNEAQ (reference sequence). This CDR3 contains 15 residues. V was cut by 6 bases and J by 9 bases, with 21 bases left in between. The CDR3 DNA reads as TGTGCCAGCAGTACGGACAGCAGGTCGAATCGTGAGCAGTTCTTC. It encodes CASSTDSRSNREQFF.

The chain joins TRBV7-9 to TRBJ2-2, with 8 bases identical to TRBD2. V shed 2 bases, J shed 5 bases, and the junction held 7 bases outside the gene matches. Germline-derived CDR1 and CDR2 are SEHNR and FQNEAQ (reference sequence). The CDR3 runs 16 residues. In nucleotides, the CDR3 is TGTGCCAGCAGCTTAAGGACTAGCCTCCGGACCGGGGAGCTGTTTTTT. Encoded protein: CASSLRTSLRTGELFF. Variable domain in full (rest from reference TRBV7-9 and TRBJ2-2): DTGVSQNPRHKITKRGQNVTFRCDPISEHNRLYWYRQTLGQGPEFLTYFQNEAQLEKSRLLSDRFSAERPKGSFSTLEIQRTEQGDSAMYLCASSLRTSLRTGELFFGEGSRLTVL.

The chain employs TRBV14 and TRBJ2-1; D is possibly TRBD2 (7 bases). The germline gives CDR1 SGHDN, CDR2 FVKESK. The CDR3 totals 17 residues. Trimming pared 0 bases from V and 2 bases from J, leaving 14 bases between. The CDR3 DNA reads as TGTGCCAGCAGCCAAGATAGGGGGGGACTCACCTACAATGAGCAGTTCTTC. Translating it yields CASSQDRGGLTYNEQFF.

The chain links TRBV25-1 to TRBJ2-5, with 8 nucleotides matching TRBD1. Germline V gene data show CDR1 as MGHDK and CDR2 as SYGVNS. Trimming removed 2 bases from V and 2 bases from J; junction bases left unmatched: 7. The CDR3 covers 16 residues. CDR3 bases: TGTGCCAGCAGTGAAATCGGGCAGGGGGCTCAAGAGACCCAGTACTTC. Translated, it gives CASSEIGQGAQETQYF.

CDR3 DNA sequence: TGTGCCAGCAGTTTTAATGGGGACAGTCCCTCCTACGAGCAGTACTTC. Protein sequence: CASSFNGDSPSYEQYF. This chain uses TRBV28 with TRBJ2-7; 7 bases match TRBD1. J was trimmed by 0 bases and V by 3 bases; bases with no gene match: 8. Germline V gives CDR1 MDHEN, CDR2 SYDVKM. This CDR3 spans 16 amino acids.

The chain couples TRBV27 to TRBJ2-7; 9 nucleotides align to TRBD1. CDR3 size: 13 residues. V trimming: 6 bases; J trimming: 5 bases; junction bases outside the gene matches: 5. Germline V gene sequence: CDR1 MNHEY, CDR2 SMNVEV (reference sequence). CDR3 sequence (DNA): TGTGCCAGCAGCCGGGACAGGGTGGACGAGCAGTACTTC. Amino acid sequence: CASSRDRVDEQYF.

The CDR3 DNA follows: TGTGCCAGCAGGGTAGGGACAGCAATCAATCAGCCCCAGCATTTT. Translating gives CASRVGTAINQPQHF. The chain links TRBV28 to TRBJ1-5; 7 nucleotides align to TRBD1. V lost 6 bases to trimming and J lost 3 bases; unmatched junction nucleotides: 8. CDR3 size: 15 residues. The germline V gene has CDR1 MDHEN and CDR2 SYDVKM.

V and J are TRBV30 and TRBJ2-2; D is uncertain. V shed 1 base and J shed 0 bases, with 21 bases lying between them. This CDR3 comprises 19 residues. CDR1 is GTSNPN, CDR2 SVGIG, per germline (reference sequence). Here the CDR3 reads CAWSGDSLQQRANTGELFF. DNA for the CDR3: TGTGCCTGGAGTGGCGACTCCCTTCAGCAGCGCGCGAACACCGGGGAGCTGTTTTTT.

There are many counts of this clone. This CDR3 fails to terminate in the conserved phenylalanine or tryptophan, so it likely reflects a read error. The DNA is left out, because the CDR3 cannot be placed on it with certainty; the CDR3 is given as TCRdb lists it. CDR3 amino acids: CASSSGTAVHV. V usage is TRBV5-6 and J usage is TRBJ1-4; the table names TRBD1, a call not compared with the DNA. The germline V gene encodes CDR1 SGHDT and CDR2 YYEEEE. The CDR3 sequence runs 11 residues, both termini included.

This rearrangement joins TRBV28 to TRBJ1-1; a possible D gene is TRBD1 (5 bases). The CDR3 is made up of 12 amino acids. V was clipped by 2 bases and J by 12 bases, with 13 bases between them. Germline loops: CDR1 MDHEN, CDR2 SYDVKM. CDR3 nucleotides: TGTGCCAGCAGTTTAACCGGACACCCCACTTTCTTT. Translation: CASSLTGHPTFF.

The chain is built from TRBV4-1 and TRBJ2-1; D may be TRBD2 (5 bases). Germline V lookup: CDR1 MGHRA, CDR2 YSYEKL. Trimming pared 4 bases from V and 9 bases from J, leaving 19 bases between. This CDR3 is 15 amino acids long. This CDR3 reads CASSLQSVGGREQFF. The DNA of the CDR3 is TGCGCCAGCAGCCTCCAATCGGTCGGAGGCCGTGAGCAGTTCTTC.

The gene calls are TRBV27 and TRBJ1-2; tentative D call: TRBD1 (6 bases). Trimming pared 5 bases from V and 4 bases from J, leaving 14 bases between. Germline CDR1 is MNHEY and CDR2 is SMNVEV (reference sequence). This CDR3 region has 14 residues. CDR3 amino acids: CASSPGGLSYGYTF. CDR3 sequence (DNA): TGTGCCAGCAGTCCCGGGGGGCTGAGCTATGGCTACACCTTC.

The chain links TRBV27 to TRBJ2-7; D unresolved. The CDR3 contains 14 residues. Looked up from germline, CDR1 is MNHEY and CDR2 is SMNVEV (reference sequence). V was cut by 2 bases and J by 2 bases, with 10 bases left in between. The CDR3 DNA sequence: TGTGCCAGCAGTTTACGCGATGCTACCTACGAGCAGTACTTC. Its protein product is CASSLRDATYEQYF.

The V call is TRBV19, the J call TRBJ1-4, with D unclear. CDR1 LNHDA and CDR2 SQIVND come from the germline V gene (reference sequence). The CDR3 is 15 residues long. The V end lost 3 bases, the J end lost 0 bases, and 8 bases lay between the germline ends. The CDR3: CASSITAATNEKLFF. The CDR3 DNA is TGTGCCAGTAGTATTACAGCGGCAACTAATGAAAAACTGTTTTTT.